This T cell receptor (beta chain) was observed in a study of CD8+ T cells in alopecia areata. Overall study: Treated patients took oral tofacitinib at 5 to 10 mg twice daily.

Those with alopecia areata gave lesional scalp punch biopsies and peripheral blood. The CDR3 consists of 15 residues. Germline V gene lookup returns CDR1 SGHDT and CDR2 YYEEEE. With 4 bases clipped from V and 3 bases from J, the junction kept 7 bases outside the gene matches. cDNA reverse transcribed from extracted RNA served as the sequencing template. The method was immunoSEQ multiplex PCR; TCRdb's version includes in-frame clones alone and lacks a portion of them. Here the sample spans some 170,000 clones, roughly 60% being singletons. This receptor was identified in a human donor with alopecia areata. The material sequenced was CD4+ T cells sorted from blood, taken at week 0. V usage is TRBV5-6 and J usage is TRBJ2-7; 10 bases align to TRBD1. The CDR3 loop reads CASSDPGQGYYEQYF. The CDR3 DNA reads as TGTGCCAGCAGCGACCCGGGACAGGGGTACTACGAGCAGTACTTC.